A selection of T cell receptor beta chains follows, all from one sample in a study of blood T cell repertoires in COVID-19. Some clones are missing from TCRdb's copy, which holds only in-frame ones; the method was immunoSEQ multiplex PCR. The sample has roughly 200,000 clones, about 90% seen once. The sample was PBMCs or T cells enriched from blood (not recorded which). The source of these receptors is a woman in her twenties or thirties who had recovered from COVID-19. Each CDR3 is given with its conserved first and last residue. Fields, in order: clone size, J gene, D gene, V gene, CDR3 length, CDR3 protein, CDR3 DNA. D genes are given only for firm matches. Rows may omit the clone size; those that give it use once, few, many or a size class.

abundance: NA
j_gene: TRBJ2-1
d_gene: NA
v_gene: TRBV15
len: 16
CDR3aa: CATSRVGRSSYNEQFF
CDR3nt: TGTGCCACCAGCAGAGTTGGGAGGTCCTCCTACAATGAGCAGTTCTTC

abundance: NA
j_gene: TRBJ2-5
d_gene: NA
v_gene: TRBV29-1
len: 11
CDR3aa: CSVERGETQYF
CDR3nt: TGCAGCGTTGAGAGGGGGGAGACCCAGTACTTC

abundance: NA
j_gene: TRBJ1-1
d_gene: NA
v_gene: TRBV5-6
len: 16
CDR3aa: CASSYKTGPLLTEAFF
CDR3nt: TGTGCCAGCAGTTATAAAACAGGGCCATTATTAACTGAAGCTTTCTTT

abundance: NA
j_gene: TRBJ1-1
d_gene: TRBD1
v_gene: TRBV30
len: 15
CDR3aa: CAWSVWTGRNTEAFF
CDR3nt: TGTGCCTGGAGTGTGTGGACAGGGAGGAACACTGAAGCTTTCTTT

abundance: NA
j_gene: TRBJ1-2
d_gene: NA
v_gene: TRBV9
len: 14
CDR3aa: CASSVGQRNYGYTF
CDR3nt: TGTGCCAGCAGCGTTGGACAGAGAAACTATGGCTACACCTTC

abundance: NA
j_gene: TRBJ1-4
d_gene: TRBD1
v_gene: TRBV7-6
len: 15
CDR3aa: CASSWVGQGGEKLFF
CDR3nt: TGTGCCAGCAGCTGGGTAGGACAGGGTGGGGAAAAACTGTTTTTT

abundance: NA
j_gene: TRBJ1-5
d_gene: NA
v_gene: TRBV5-6
len: 17
CDR3aa: CASRAEDSQYSNQPQHF
CDR3nt: TGTGCCAGCAGGGCTGAGGACAGCCAGTATAGCAATCAGCCCCAGCATTTT

abundance: NA
j_gene: TRBJ1-1
d_gene: NA
v_gene: TRBV11-1
len: 11
CDR3aa: CASSLSSEAFF
CDR3nt: TGTGCCAGCAGTTTGAGCTCTGAAGCTTTCTTT

abundance: few
j_gene: TRBJ1-6
d_gene: NA
v_gene: TRBV15
len: 14
CDR3aa: CATSRGRGNSPLHF
CDR3nt: TGTGCCACCAGCAGGGGCCGTGGTAATTCACCCCTCCACTTT

abundance: NA
j_gene: TRBJ2-7
d_gene: TRBD2
v_gene: TRBV6-6
len: 18
CDR3aa: CASSPLEVAGDGVNEQYF
CDR3nt: TGTGCCAGCAGTCCCTTGGAGGTAGCGGGAGACGGGGTAAACGAGCAGTACTTC

abundance: NA
j_gene: TRBJ2-1
d_gene: TRBD2
v_gene: TRBV7-9
len: 15
CDR3aa: CASSPRTSSYNEQFF
CDR3nt: TGTGCCAGCAGCCCACGGACTAGCTCCTACAATGAGCAGTTCTTC

abundance: NA
j_gene: TRBJ2-1
d_gene: TRBD1
v_gene: TRBV18
len: 16
CDR3aa: CASSPTGTGNYNEQFF
CDR3nt: TGTGCCAGCTCACCGACCGGGACAGGGAACTACAATGAGCAGTTCTTC

abundance: NA
j_gene: TRBJ1-2
d_gene: NA
v_gene: TRBV4-1
len: 13
CDR3aa: CASSQGGLHGYTF
CDR3nt: TGCGCCAGCAGCCAAGGAGGGCTCCATGGCTACACCTTC

abundance: NA
j_gene: TRBJ2-3
d_gene: NA
v_gene: TRBV3-1/TRBV3-2
len: 15
CDR3aa: CATRVGATSTDTQYF
CDR3nt: TGTGCCACCAGGGTAGGGGCGACCAGCACAGATACGCAGTATTTT

abundance: NA
j_gene: TRBJ2-3
d_gene: NA
v_gene: TRBV2
len: 13
CDR3aa: CASSNLASSTQYF
CDR3nt: TGTGCCAGCAGTAATCTAGCGTCATCTACGCAGTATTTT

abundance: NA
j_gene: TRBJ1-2
d_gene: TRBD1
v_gene: TRBV5-4
len: 16
CDR3aa: CASSAGGTGGPYGYTF
CDR3nt: TGTGCCAGCAGCGCCGGCGGGACAGGGGGACCTTATGGCTACACCTTC

abundance: few
j_gene: TRBJ1-5
d_gene: NA
v_gene: TRBV7-8
len: 13
CDR3aa: CASSSHYNQPQHF
CDR3nt: TGTGCCAGCAGCTCACACTATAATCAGCCCCAGCATTTT

abundance: NA
j_gene: TRBJ1-1
d_gene: NA
v_gene: TRBV20-1
len: 10
CDR3aa: CSAPLAEAFF
CDR3nt: TGCAGTGCCCCCCTCGCTGAAGCTTTCTTT

abundance: NA
j_gene: TRBJ2-7
d_gene: NA
v_gene: TRBV11-3
len: 14
CDR3aa: CASSLDGSRAEQYF
CDR3nt: TGTGCCAGCAGCTTAGACGGGAGTCGAGCCGAGCAGTACTTC

abundance: NA
j_gene: TRBJ2-3
d_gene: TRBD2
v_gene: TRBV7-6
len: 16
CDR3aa: CASSDEAGASTDTQYF
CDR3nt: TGTGCCAGCAGCGACGAAGCGGGGGCCAGCACAGATACGCAGTATTTT

abundance: few
j_gene: TRBJ2-5
d_gene: NA
v_gene: TRBV6-5
len: 12
CDR3aa: CASSYPGDGQYF
CDR3nt: TGTGCCAGCAGTTACCCGGGGGATGGCCAGTACTTC

abundance: NA
j_gene: TRBJ2-1
d_gene: TRBD2
v_gene: TRBV10-3
len: 15
CDR3aa: CATQQTSGMLDEQFF
CDR3nt: TGTGCCACCCAACAGACTAGCGGGATGTTAGATGAGCAGTTCTTC

abundance: few
j_gene: TRBJ1-1
d_gene: TRBD1
v_gene: TRBV5-1
len: 15
CDR3aa: CASSVDRVAITEAFF
CDR3nt: TGCGCCAGCAGCGTGGACAGGGTGGCGATTACTGAAGCTTTCTTT

abundance: NA
j_gene: TRBJ1-6
d_gene: TRBD1
v_gene: TRBV25-1
len: 17
CDR3aa: CASRPSGGRTYNSPLHF
CDR3nt: TGTGCCAGCCGGCCTTCAGGGGGAAGGACCTATAATTCACCCCTCCACTTT

abundance: NA
j_gene: TRBJ2-1
d_gene: NA
v_gene: TRBV7-8
len: 12
CDR3aa: CASSRESREQFF
CDR3nt: TGTGCCAGCAGCCGTGAAAGCCGGGAGCAGTTCTTC

abundance: NA
j_gene: TRBJ1-2
d_gene: NA
v_gene: TRBV27
len: 14
CDR3aa: CASRSWGRSGGYTF
CDR3nt: TGTGCCAGCCGTTCCTGGGGGCGGTCGGGTGGCTACACCTTC

abundance: once
j_gene: TRBJ1-6
d_gene: NA
v_gene: TRBV12-3/TRBV12-4
len: 12
CDR3aa: CASTYSDSPLHF
CDR3nt: TGTGCCAGCACCTATTCGGATTCACCCCTCCACTTT

abundance: NA
j_gene: TRBJ2-7
d_gene: NA
v_gene: TRBV9
len: 15
CDR3aa: CASSVAEGGAYEQYF
CDR3nt: TGTGCCAGCAGCGTAGCTGAGGGCGGGGCCTACGAGCAGTACTTC

abundance: few
j_gene: TRBJ1-4
d_gene: NA
v_gene: TRBV5-4
len: 13
CDR3aa: CASSLFGNEKLFF
CDR3nt: TGTGCCAGCAGCCTCTTCGGGAATGAAAAACTGTTTTTT

abundance: NA
j_gene: TRBJ1-5
d_gene: TRBD1
v_gene: TRBV4-3
len: 16
CDR3aa: CASSPSDRRGNQPQHF
CDR3nt: TGCGCCAGCAGCCCTTCTGACCGCAGGGGGAATCAGCCCCAGCATTTT

abundance: NA
j_gene: TRBJ1-2
d_gene: NA
v_gene: TRBV18
len: 13
CDR3aa: CASSHGTLYGYTF
CDR3nt: TGTGCCAGCTCGCACGGGACTCTCTATGGCTACACCTTC

abundance: NA
j_gene: TRBJ2-7
d_gene: TRBD1
v_gene: TRBV10-3
len: 13
CDR3aa: CAISLQGAYEQYF
CDR3nt: TGTGCCATCAGTCTACAGGGGGCCTACGAGCAGTACTTC

abundance: once
j_gene: TRBJ2-1
d_gene: NA
v_gene: TRBV6-2/TRBV6-3
len: 18
CDR3aa: CASSYSKSQGSSYNEQFF
CDR3nt: TGTGCCAGCAGTTACTCGAAGAGCCAGGGAAGCTCCTACAATGAGCAGTTCTTC

abundance: NA
j_gene: TRBJ2-7
d_gene: NA
v_gene: TRBV4-3
len: 15
CDR3aa: CASSSSRGGPYEQYF
CDR3nt: TGCGCCAGCAGCTCATCTAGGGGGGGGCCCTACGAGCAGTACTTC

abundance: NA
j_gene: TRBJ1-1
d_gene: NA
v_gene: TRBV6-2/TRBV6-3
len: 12
CDR3aa: CASSEMDRGAFF
CDR3nt: TGTGCCAGCAGTGAGATGGACAGAGGAGCTTTCTTT

abundance: NA
j_gene: TRBJ1-3
d_gene: NA
v_gene: TRBV27
len: 18
CDR3aa: CASSPGGFTGNAGNTIYF
CDR3nt: TGTGCCAGCAGCCCGGGCGGATTCACGGGGAATGCTGGAAACACCATATATTTT

abundance: NA
j_gene: TRBJ1-4
d_gene: NA
v_gene: TRBV12-3/TRBV12-4
len: 12
CDR3aa: CASSLASGPLFF
CDR3nt: TGTGCCAGCAGTTTAGCGTCAGGGCCACTGTTTTTT

abundance: once
j_gene: TRBJ2-5
d_gene: NA
v_gene: TRBV25-1
len: 15
CDR3aa: CASSDLRDIQETQYF
CDR3nt: TGTGCCAGCAGTGACTTACGGGACATTCAAGAGACCCAGTACTTC

abundance: few
j_gene: TRBJ1-5
d_gene: NA
v_gene: TRBV5-1
len: 14
CDR3aa: CASSSDGNNQPQHF
CDR3nt: TGCGCCAGCAGCTCTGACGGGAACAATCAGCCCCAGCATTTT

abundance: once
j_gene: TRBJ2-2
d_gene: NA
v_gene: TRBV11-3
len: 17
CDR3aa: CASSRSISMRGTGELFF
CDR3nt: TGTGCCAGCAGCCGCTCTATCAGTATGCGCGGCACCGGGGAGCTGTTTTTT